This TCR beta chain emerged from a study of cytomegalovirus exposure and HLA in healthy donors. Comments on this clone: Its antigen is undetermined.

PCR used 60 Vbeta primers and 13 Jbeta primers. The assay was immunoSEQ multiplex PCR, and TCRdb's table has in-frame clones only and misses some. The data contain about 160,000 clones, about 85% of them singletons. Study-wide findings and caveats: In a later analysis, a missense DCLRE1C variant was linked to TCR beta V- and J-gene trimming. Apart from CMV serostatus, no immune exposure information was available.

Nominal health characterized the donors when sampled, though unrecorded immune exposures were likely. The CDR3 consists of 13 residues. Trimming left V 5 bases short and J 7 bases short, with 11 bases between. Germline CDR1 and CDR2: SEHNR and FQNEAQ (reference sequence). The V and J genes are TRBV7-9 and TRBJ1-4; no firm D call. The sequencing input was PBMCs. The clonotype comes from a man between 18 and 35 years old in good health and CMV-seropositive. The CDR3 DNA reads TGTGCCAGCAGCCTAGGCCTCGGTGAAAAACTGTTTTTT. Translated, it gives CASSLGLGEKLFF.